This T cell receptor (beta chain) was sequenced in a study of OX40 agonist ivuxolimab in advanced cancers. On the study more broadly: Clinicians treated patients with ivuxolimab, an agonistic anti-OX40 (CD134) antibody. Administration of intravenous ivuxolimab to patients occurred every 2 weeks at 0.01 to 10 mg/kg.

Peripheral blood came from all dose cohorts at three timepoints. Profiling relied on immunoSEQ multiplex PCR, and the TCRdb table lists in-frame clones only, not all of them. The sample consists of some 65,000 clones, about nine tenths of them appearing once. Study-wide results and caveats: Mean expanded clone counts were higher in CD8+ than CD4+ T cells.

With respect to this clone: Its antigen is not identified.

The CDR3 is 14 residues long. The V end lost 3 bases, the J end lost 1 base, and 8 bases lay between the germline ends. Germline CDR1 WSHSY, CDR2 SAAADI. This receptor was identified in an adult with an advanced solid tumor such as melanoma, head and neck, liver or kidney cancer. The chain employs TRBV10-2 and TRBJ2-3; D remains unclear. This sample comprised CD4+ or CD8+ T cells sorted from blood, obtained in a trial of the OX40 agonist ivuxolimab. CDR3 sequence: CASSDLGGTDTQYF. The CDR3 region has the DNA TGCGCCAGCAGTGATCTGGGCGGCACAGATACGCAGTATTTT.